Shown below are 13 T cell receptor beta chains from a single sample sequenced in a study of beta chain features in type 1 diabetes. cDNA synthesis used the whole RNA isolate, giving expressed TCRB sequences. This table comes from immunoSEQ multiplex PCR, and its TCRdb copy is limited to in-frame clones, with some not included. The sample holds about 400,000 clones; around an eighth are singletons and the top ten take around 0.015%. The material sequenced was naive CD4+ T cells from blood. Every receptor here comes from a man aged 18 to 30 in good health.

There are a few counts of this clone. The chain has TRBV7-2 and TRBJ2-7; 9 positions agree with TRBD2. The CDR3 length is 15 residues. V shed 4 bases and J 0 bases; nucleotides not matched to a gene: 4. Germline CDR1 reads SGHTA; CDR2 reads FQGNSA. This CDR3 reads CASSSILAGSYEQYF. In DNA form, the CDR3 reads TGTGCCAGCAGCTCCATACTAGCGGGCTCCTACGAGCAGTACTTC.

The CDR3 DNA follows: TGTGCCAGCTCAACCAACCGGGGACAAATCTATGGCTACACCTTC. It is translated as CASSTNRGQIYGYTF. This sequence joins TRBV6-6 and TRBJ1-2; weak D call: TRBD1 (6 bases). CDR3 length: 15 amino acids. Germline-derived CDR1 and CDR2 are MNHNY and SVGAGI (reference sequence). Trimming took off 8 bases at V and 4 bases at J, with 20 bases between the two ends.

This clone appeared a few times. This chain links TRBV7-9 with TRBJ1-1; a possible D gene is TRBD1 (5 bases). The CDR3 contains 13 residues. Germline CDR1 reads SEHNR; CDR2 reads FQNEAQ (reference sequence). The germline V and J ends were trimmed by 4 bases and 4 bases, with 10 bases remaining between them. The CDR3 nucleotides are TGTGCCAGCAGCTACGCCGGGGGCACTGAAGCTTTCTTT. As protein: CASSYAGGTEAFF.

This CDR3 reads CASSHGTRDRGKVDTQYF. The DNA for the CDR3 is TGCGCCAGCAGCCACGGAACCCGGGACAGGGGGAAGGTGGATACGCAGTATTTT. The rearrangement joins TRBV4-1 to TRBJ2-3; 11 bases map to TRBD1. Germline-derived CDR1 and CDR2 are MGHRA and YSYEKL. This CDR3 contains 18 residues. Trimming took 3 bases from V and 6 from J; bases not matched to a gene: 14.

The chain has TRBV28 and TRBJ2-7; TRBD1 aligns across 9 bases. V was clipped by 6 bases and J by 12 bases; unmatched bases: 6. Germline values: CDR1 MDHEN, CDR2 SYDVKM. This CDR3 comprises 11 residues. This CDR3 reads CASSKPGQGYF. CDR3 bases: TGTGCCAGCAGCAAACCGGGACAGGGGTACTTC.

This clone was detected a few times. The sample has other DNA sequences that encode this CDR3 too. The J gene is TRBJ2-5, the V gene TRBV27; D is perhaps TRBD1 (6 bases). CDR1 and CDR2 (germline): MNHEY, SMNVEV (reference sequence). The CDR3 sequence is 14 residues long. V gave up 1 base and J gave up 1 base, with 7 bases separating them. CDR3 loop: CASSLWGPQETQYF. The CDR3 nucleotides are TGTGCCAGCAGTTTATGGGGGCCCCAAGAGACCCAGTACTTC.

This clone was seen only a few times. The chain carries TRBV9 and TRBJ1-6; no firm D call. The ends were cut back, 4 bases at V and 7 bases at J, with 18 bases in the middle. The CDR3 is 16 amino acids. The V gene's germline CDR1 is SGDLS and CDR2 YYNGEE. DNA of the CDR3: TGTGCCAGCAGCCCAGGTACGGGGTTACAAAATTCACCCCTCCACTTT. This gives the protein CASSPGTGLQNSPLHF.

In its sample, this clone was seen a few times. The chain uses TRBV18 and TRBJ1-1; 9 bases are a match to TRBD1. The germline V gene encodes CDR1 KGHSH and CDR2 LQKENI. The CDR3 consists of 15 residues. V dropped 3 bases and J dropped 5; count of bases not matched to a gene: 7. The chain's CDR3 is CASSPRTGEATEAFF. The CDR3 region has the DNA TGTGCCAGCTCACCCAGGACAGGGGAAGCGACTGAAGCTTTCTTT.

This clone occurred a few times. The rearrangement links TRBV7-8 to TRBJ1-2; 9 bases fit TRBD1. The J segment lost 1 base and the V segment lost 5 bases, leaving 5 bases of the junction unmatched. Germline V CDR1 and CDR2: SGHVS, FQNEAQ. The CDR3 contains 15 residues. The CDR3 DNA is TGTGCCAGCAGCCCCCGGGACAGGGTTAACTATGGCTACACCTTC. Its protein is CASSPRDRVNYGYTF. Supplemented by reference TRBV7-8 and TRBJ1-2, the full variable domain reads GAGVSQSPRYKVAKRGQDVALRCDPISGHVSLFWYQQALGQGPEFLTYFQNEAQLDKSGLPSDRFFAERPEGSVSTLKIQRTQQEDSAVYLCASSPRDRVNYGYTFGSGTRLTVV.

V and J are TRBV5-1 and TRBJ2-3; 11 bases align to TRBD2. There are 17 residues in the CDR3. Germline V CDR1 and CDR2: SGHRS, YFSETQ. The ends lost 4 bases at V and 1 base at J; junction bases unmatched: 8. CDR3 coding DNA: TGCGCCAGCAGCACCCTAGCGGGAGGAGGTCGCACAGATACGCAGTATTTT. Its protein product is CASSTLAGGGRTDTQYF. Full variable domain (rest looked up from reference TRBV5-1 and TRBJ2-3): KAGVTQTPRYLIKTRGQQVTLSCSPISGHRSVSWYQQTPGQGLQFLFEYFSETQRNKGNFPGRFSGRQFSNSRSEMNVSTLELGDSALYLCASSTLAGGGRTDTQYFGPGTRLTVL.

The chain carries TRBV30 and TRBJ1-2; 7 nucleotides align to TRBD1. This CDR3 comprises 12 residues. CDR1 is GTSNPN and CDR2 is SVGIG in the germline V gene (reference sequence). V shed 5 bases and J 8 bases; nucleotides not matched to a gene: 8. CDR3 amino acids: CAWAGTVSGYTF. CDR3 DNA sequence: TGTGCCTGGGCCGGGACAGTATCCGGCTACACCTTC. Full variable domain (remainder filled in from reference TRBV30 and TRBJ1-2): SQTIHQWPATLVQPVGSPLSLECTVEGTSNPNLYWYRQAAGRGLQLLFYSVGIGQISSEVPQNLSASRPQDRQFILSSKKLLLSDSGFYLCAWAGTVSGYTFGSGTRLTVV.

Only a few counts were recorded for this clone. V is TRBV9 and J is TRBJ2-1; D is perhaps TRBD2 (6 bases). The V gene lost 0 bases and the J gene lost 6 bases, with 10 bases spanning the gap. CDR1 and CDR2 (germline): SGDLS, YYNGEE. The CDR3 extends over 14 amino acids. CDR3 nucleotides: TGTGCCAGCAGCGTAGGGGTGGGAGGCAATGAGCAGTTCTTC. It specifies CASSVGVGGNEQFF. Full variable domain (missing parts from reference TRBV9 and TRBJ2-1): DSGVTQTPKHLITATGQRVTLRCSPRSGDLSVYWYQQSLDQGLQFLIQYYNGEERAKGNILERFSAQQFPDLHSELNLSSLELGDSALYFCASSVGVGGNEQFFGPGTRLTVL.

Of note for this clone: The same CDR3 is also encoded by other DNA sequences in this sample. The genes are TRBV7-9 and TRBJ1-1, with D maybe TRBD1 (6 bases). Germline lookup yields CDR1 SEHNR and CDR2 FQNEAQ (reference sequence). This CDR3 region has 14 residues. Trimming pared 3 bases from V and 0 bases from J, leaving 8 bases between. The CDR3 region is CASSLTGLNTEAFF. As DNA, the CDR3 is TGTGCCAGCAGCTTGACAGGTTTGAACACTGAAGCTTTCTTT. Full variable domain (missing parts from reference TRBV7-9 and TRBJ1-1): DTGVSQNPRHKITKRGQNVTFRCDPISEHNRLYWYRQTLGQGPEFLTYFQNEAQLEKSRLLSDRFSAERPKGSFSTLEIQRTEQGDSAMYLCASSLTGLNTEAFFGQGTRLTVV.